This TCR beta chain came from a study of T cell responses to AZD1222 COVID-19 vaccine. Overall study context: Pooled samples include second doses given at about 4 or 12 weeks. Findings and limits, study-wide: Donors, mostly white British, included more females; clonal diversity was possibly underestimated.

The germline V gene has CDR1 KGHSH and CDR2 LQKENI. The V end was cut by 3 bases, the J end by 0 bases, with 24 bases between. The CDR3 runs to 19 residues. TCRdb keeps only in-frame clones here, not all; method: immunoSEQ multiplex PCR. The profile covers 90,000 to 150,000 clones, with about 90% appearing a single time and about 4.5% taken by the ten largest. This clone has more than one count but fewer than ten. Its antigen is not known. Sample: peripheral blood, taken on day 0 of AZD1222 vaccination. This receptor was obtained from an adult in good health. This chain joins TRBV18 and TRBJ2-7; a possible D gene is TRBD1 (5 bases). The CDR3 region has the DNA TGTGCCAGCTCACCGAGACGAAGTCAGGGTCCCTCCAGCTCCTACGAGCAGTACTTC. This translates into CASSPRRSQGPSSSYEQYF.